This is a list of T cell receptor beta chains from one sample in a study of blood T cell repertoires in COVID-19. The assay was immunoSEQ multiplex PCR, and TCRdb's table has in-frame clones only and misses some. Of about 240,000 clones listed, around 85% are singletons. The sequencing input was peripheral blood. Receptor source: a woman aged 80 or over with acute or convalescent COVID-19. Both conserved end residues are part of each CDR3. A D gene is named only where the DNA matches it firmly. Rows may omit the clone size; those that give it use once, few, many or a size class.

>TRBV10-2|TRBD2|TRBJ2-3|-
CASSVGGSTDTQYF
TGCGCCAGCAGTGTCGGGGGGAGCACAGATACGCAGTATTTT
>TRBV3-1/TRBV3-2|TRBD2|TRBJ2-1|-
CASSLQGSGGTYNEQFF
TGTGCCAGCAGCCTACAAGGAAGCGGGGGGACCTACAATGAGCAGTTCTTC
>TRBV3-1/TRBV3-2|-|TRBJ2-2|-
CASSQVLGAGSNTGELFF
TGTGCCAGCAGCCAAGTTCTTGGGGCAGGTTCGAACACCGGGGAGCTGTTTTTT
>TRBV3-1/TRBV3-2|-|TRBJ2-4|-
CASSQDGGAFAKNIQYF
TGTGCCAGCAGCCAAGATGGGGGGGCATTTGCCAAAAACATTCAGTACTTC
>TRBV6-2/TRBV6-3|-|TRBJ1-1|few
CASSSPSARGGPGGLNTEAFF
TGTGCCAGCAGCAGTCCCTCGGCTAGGGGGGGTCCCGGGGGCCTGAACACTGAAGCTTTCTTT
>TRBV6-1|-|TRBJ1-2|-
CASSERGIGYTF
TGTGCCAGCAGTGAGAGAGGGATCGGCTACACCTTC
>TRBV3-1/TRBV3-2|-|TRBJ1-3|-
CASSQASDTIYF
TGTGCCAGCAGCCAAGCGTCGGACACCATATATTTT
>TRBV7-2|TRBD1|TRBJ2-2|-
CASSSQGAANTGELFF
TGTGCCAGCAGCTCACAGGGGGCCGCGAACACCGGGGAGCTGTTTTTT
>TRBV5-5|TRBD1|TRBJ1-1|-
CASSNDRGRTEAFF
TGTGCCAGCAGCAATGACAGGGGGCGGACTGAAGCTTTCTTT
>TRBV11-2|TRBD1|TRBJ1-4|few
CASSSPGQGFNEKLFF
TGTGCCAGCAGCTCCCCCGGACAGGGCTTCAATGAAAAACTGTTTTTT
>TRBV9|-|TRBJ2-2|once
CASSVGSWAVTGELFF
TGTGCCAGCAGCGTAGGTTCTTGGGCAGTCACCGGGGAGCTGTTTTTT
>TRBV10-3|TRBD1|TRBJ1-5|-
CAIRGIGTGSDSNQPQHF
TGTGCCATCAGGGGGATAGGGACAGGGAGTGATAGCAATCAGCCCCAGCATTTT
>TRBV7-2|-|TRBJ1-4|few
CASSAGGGNEKLFF
TGTGCCAGCAGCGCCGGGGGGGGCAATGAAAAACTGTTTTTT
>TRBV3-1/TRBV3-2|-|TRBJ1-2|-
CASSRGDGYTF
TGTGCCAGCAGCCGGGGGGATGGCTACACCTTC
>TRBV2|TRBD2|TRBJ2-3|-
CASRTSGGAADTQYF
TGTGCCAGCAGGACAAGCGGGGGGGCCGCAGATACGCAGTATTTT
>TRBV5-8|TRBD1|TRBJ2-1|once
CASSWGTGRNEQFF
TGTGCCAGCAGCTGGGGGACAGGCCGAAATGAGCAGTTCTTC
>TRBV28|-|TRBJ2-1|-
CASSLTPRGEQFF
TGTGCCAGCAGTTTGACCCCTCGGGGTGAGCAGTTCTTC
>TRBV3-1/TRBV3-2|TRBD1|TRBJ1-1|-
CASSQGTGNTEAFF
TGTGCCAGCAGCCAAGGGACAGGGAACACTGAAGCTTTCTTT
>TRBV15|-|TRBJ2-2|-
CATSRPDLLTGELFF
TGTGCCACCAGCAGACCCGACTTGCTCACCGGGGAGCTGTTTTTT
>TRBV9|TRBD2|TRBJ2-1|-
CAGSGGSLGEQFF
TGTGCCGGATCGGGGGGGTCTTTGGGTGAGCAGTTCTTC
>TRBV5-1|-|TRBJ2-5|-
CASSLWGEETQYF
TGCGCCAGCAGCTTGTGGGGAGAAGAGACCCAGTACTTC
>TRBV27|TRBD1|TRBJ1-2|once
CAVKGGNYGYTF
TGTGCCGTAAAAGGGGGCAACTATGGCTACACCTTC
>TRBV7-3|TRBD1|TRBJ2-2|-
CASSRDRANTGELFF
TGTGCCAGCAGCCGGGACAGGGCCAACACCGGGGAGCTGTTTTTT
>TRBV7-8|TRBD1|TRBJ1-5|few
CASSLRGGAYQPQHF
TGTGCCAGCAGCTTGCGAGGGGGCGCTTATCAGCCCCAGCATTTT
>TRBV4-1|TRBD2|TRBJ2-5|-
CASSQGPAGGQETQYF
TGCGCCAGCAGCCAAGGGCCAGCGGGGGGTCAAGAGACCCAGTACTTC
>TRBV27|TRBD1|TRBJ2-7|-
CASSLLDRRNEQYF
TGTGCCAGCAGTTTACTGGACAGGAGGAACGAGCAGTACTTC
>TRBV18|-|TRBJ2-1|-
CASTGQQGSYNEQFF
TGTGCCAGCACCGGCCAACAGGGCTCCTACAATGAGCAGTTCTTC
>TRBV24-1|-|TRBJ1-1|-
CATSDTYGGAGAFF
TGTGCCACCAGTGATACCTATGGGGGTGCGGGGGCTTTCTTT
>TRBV18|-|TRBJ1-2|-
CASSPPTVNYGYTF
TGTGCCAGCTCACCACCCACGGTAAACTATGGCTACACCTTC
>TRBV25-1|TRBD1|TRBJ2-7|-
CASRNTGGRSYEQYF
TGTGCCAGCAGAAATACAGGGGGCCGCTCCTACGAGCAGTACTTC
>TRBV19|TRBD1|TRBJ2-1|-
CASSRGSGGYNEQFF
TGTGCCTCCTCCAGGGGGTCAGGGGGCTACAATGAGCAGTTCTTC
>TRBV28|-|TRBJ1-2|-
CASSLIGNYGYTF
TGTGCCAGCAGTTTAATCGGGAACTATGGCTACACCTTC
>TRBV6-5|-|TRBJ2-3|-
CASSPRQDTQYF
TGTGCCAGCAGTCCAAGACAGGATACGCAGTATTTT
>TRBV6-5|TRBD1|TRBJ1-4|once
CASRGRGREKLFF
TGTGCCAGCAGAGGCAGGGGGCGAGAAAAACTGTTTTTT
>TRBV28|-|TRBJ1-5|once
CASSPRQYSNQPQHF
TGTGCCAGCAGTCCCCGACAGTATAGCAATCAGCCCCAGCATTTT
>TRBV5-1|-|TRBJ2-1|-
CASSLLGGYDEQFF
TGCGCCAGCAGCTTGCTAGGGGGTTACGATGAGCAGTTCTTC
>TRBV28|TRBD1|TRBJ1-4|few
CASSSGGQGYEKLFF
TGTGCCAGCAGTTCCGGGGGACAGGGATACGAAAAACTGTTTTTT
>TRBV12-3/TRBV12-4|-|TRBJ2-2|-
CASGRRETGELFF
TGTGCCAGCGGAAGACGGGAAACCGGGGAGCTGTTTTTT
>TRBV5-1|-|TRBJ2-2|once
CASRVSNRAWNTGELFF
TGCGCCAGCAGGGTCTCAAACAGGGCTTGGAACACCGGGGAGCTGTTTTTT
>TRBV2|-|TRBJ1-2|-
CASSGTYRNYGYTF
TGTGCCAGCAGTGGGACTTATAGAAACTATGGCTACACCTTC
>TRBV9|TRBD1|TRBJ1-2|-
CASSVRDRDGGYTF
TGTGCCAGCAGCGTAAGAGACAGGGATGGAGGCTACACCTTC
>TRBV5-1|-|TRBJ2-3|once
CASSTGLSTDTQYF
TGCGCCAGCAGCACGGGACTTAGCACAGATACGCAGTATTTT
>TRBV18|-|TRBJ2-4|-
CASSPDTPFQYF
TGTGCCAGCTCACCGGACACCCCGTTTCAGTACTTC
>TRBV5-5|TRBD2|TRBJ2-7|-
CASSRGLAISYEQYF
TGTGCCAGCAGCCGCGGACTAGCTATCTCCTACGAGCAGTACTTC
>TRBV9|-|TRBJ2-7|-
CASSAALGGEQYF
TGTGCCAGCAGCGCCGCCCTTGGCGGGGAGCAGTACTTC
>TRBV10-1|-|TRBJ2-2|-
CASSDGGTGELFF
TGCGCCAGCAGTGATGGCGGGACCGGGGAGCTGTTTTTT
>TRBV18|TRBD1|TRBJ2-2|-
CASSPGQGGTGELFF
TGTGCCAGCTCGCCGGGACAGGGAGGCACCGGGGAGCTGTTTTTT
>TRBV5-1|-|TRBJ1-1|-
CASSLVTGLSTEAFF
TGCGCCAGCAGCTTGGTTACGGGATTAAGCACTGAAGCTTTCTTT
>TRBV3-1/TRBV3-2|TRBD2|TRBJ2-2|-
CASSSGGGTGELFF
TGTGCCAGCAGCTCCGGCGGGGGAACCGGGGAGCTGTTTTTT